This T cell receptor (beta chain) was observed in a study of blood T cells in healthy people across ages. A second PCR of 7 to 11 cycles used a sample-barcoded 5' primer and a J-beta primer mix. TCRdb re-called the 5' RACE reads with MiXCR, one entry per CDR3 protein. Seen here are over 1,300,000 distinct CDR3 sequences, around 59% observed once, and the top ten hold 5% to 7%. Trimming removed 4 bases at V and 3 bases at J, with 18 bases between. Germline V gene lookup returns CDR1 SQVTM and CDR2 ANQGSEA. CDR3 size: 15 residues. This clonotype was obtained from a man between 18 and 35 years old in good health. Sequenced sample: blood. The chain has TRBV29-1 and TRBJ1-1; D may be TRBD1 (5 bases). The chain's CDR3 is CSVVSFGGGDTEAFF. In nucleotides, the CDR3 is TGCAGCGTTGTCAGTTTCGGGGGTGGGGACACTGAAGCTTTCTTT.